This TCR beta chain was sequenced in a study of blood T cell repertoires in COVID-19. About the research overall: The United States, Italy and Spain supplied acute and convalescent COVID-19 samples. PBMCs, B-cell-depleted T cells, or T cells were the source of the cDNA or gDNA that made up the material.

As concerns this clone: The junction departs from the called germline gene at one end, perhaps through a read error.

As processed by the authors: The authors estimated nucleated cell counts from reference gene primer amplification. Sequenced by immunoSEQ multiplex PCR; TCRdb stores in-frame clones only, minus some. V and J calls and clone size are given by that table; D and trimming were obtained from the DNA. The table includes a few hundred thousand clones, 80% to 90% detected once. The CDR3 contains 14 residues. The V gene's germline CDR1 is SEHNR and CDR2 FQNEAQ (reference sequence). This sequence joins TRBV7-9 and TRBJ2-7, with 7 bases fitting TRBD2. This sequence was found in a woman aged 70-85 years with acute or convalescent COVID-19. What was sequenced was peripheral blood. CDR3 loop: CASTLAGVNYEQYF. CDR3 DNA sequence: TGTGCCAGCACCTTAGCGGGCGTGAACTACGAGCAGTACTTC.